A single sample is the source of the 4 T cell receptor beta chains below, sequenced in a study of blood T cells in healthy people across ages. Combining a sample-barcoded 5' primer with a J-beta primer mix, a second PCR ran for about 7 to 11 cycles. TCRdb itself ran the 5' RACE reads through MiXCR, one entry per CDR3 protein. The sample includes about 1.4 million distinct CDR3 sequences, roughly 64% of them seen just once. Sequenced sample: blood. These receptors originate from a man younger than 35 in good health.

This clonotype was detected only a few times. This chain joins TRBV5-1 and TRBJ2-3, with TRBD2 matching over 11 bases. Germline V lookup: CDR1 SGHRS, CDR2 YFSETQ. V trimming: 4 bases; J trimming: 1 base; junction bases outside the gene matches: 8. The CDR3 runs 17 residues. The CDR3 DNA reads as TGCGCCAGCAGCGCGGGACTAGCGGACTATCGCACAGATACGCAGTATTTT. Translated, it gives CASSAGLADYRTDTQYF.

The gene calls are TRBV2 and TRBJ1-4; 8 bases align to TRBD1. V lost 5 bases to trimming and J lost 6 bases; unmatched junction nucleotides: 8. Germline CDR1 SNHLY, CDR2 FYNNEI. The CDR3 sequence is 15 residues long. Written as DNA, the CDR3 is TGTGCCAGCAGTAAGATCACAGGGGGAGATGAAAAACTGTTTTTT. Translating gives CASSKITGGDEKLFF.

This clonotype was counted between two and nine times. The chain combines TRBV4-1 with TRBJ2-7; 9 nucleotides align to TRBD2. The V segment lost 0 bases and the J segment 2 bases; nucleotides outside the gene matches: 5. CDR1 is MGHRA, CDR2 YSYEKL, per germline. CDR3 size: 16 residues. In DNA form, the CDR3 reads TGCGCCAGCAGCCAAGAGTCCCCTAGCGGGACCTACGAGCAGTACTTC. Protein: CASSQESPSGTYEQYF.

The rearrangement joins TRBV29-1 to TRBJ2-7; tentatively, D is TRBD1 or TRBD2 (6 bases each). Trimming stripped 3 bases from V and 7 bases from J, with 19 bases between. Germline CDR1 is SQVTM and CDR2 is ANQGSEA. The CDR3 is made up of 14 amino acids. CDR3 coding DNA: TGCAGCGTTGAGGTCCAGTCACGGAGGGGGGAGCAGTACTTC. This codes for CSVEVQSRRGEQYF.